What follows describes a single T cell receptor (beta chain). The target antigen is unknown. The sample comes from a study of post-analysis software for immune sequencing data. About the study: The cohort encompassed relapsing-remitting, secondary progressive and progressive-relapsing multiple sclerosis disease courses.

The germline V gene encodes CDR1 MNHEY and CDR2 SVGEGT. Trimming stripped 6 bases from V and 7 bases from J, with 16 bases between. The CDR3 totals 13 residues. Unique molecular identifiers featured in each of the TCR beta cDNA libraries. With about 0.9 to 11 million T cells as the source, roughly 500,000 cDNA molecules resulted. TCRdb re-called the PCR reads through MiXCR, storing one row per CDR3 protein. The sample holds under 900,000 distinct CDR3 sequences, around 53% seen once. Findings and limits, study-wide: About five TRBV segments occurring more often in patients than controls included TRBV5-6, TRBV5-1 and TRBV20-1. A significant reduction in normalized Chao1 diversity was observed in multiple sclerosis patients versus controls.

The specimen sequenced was blood. The source is a girl aged 5 to 17 with multiple sclerosis. The chain joins TRBV6-2 or TRBV6-3 to TRBJ2-7; D call uncertain. This chain's CDR3 is CASRHPPRYEQYF. CDR3 sequence (DNA): TGTGCCAGCAGACACCCCCCCCGGTATGAGCAGTACTTC.